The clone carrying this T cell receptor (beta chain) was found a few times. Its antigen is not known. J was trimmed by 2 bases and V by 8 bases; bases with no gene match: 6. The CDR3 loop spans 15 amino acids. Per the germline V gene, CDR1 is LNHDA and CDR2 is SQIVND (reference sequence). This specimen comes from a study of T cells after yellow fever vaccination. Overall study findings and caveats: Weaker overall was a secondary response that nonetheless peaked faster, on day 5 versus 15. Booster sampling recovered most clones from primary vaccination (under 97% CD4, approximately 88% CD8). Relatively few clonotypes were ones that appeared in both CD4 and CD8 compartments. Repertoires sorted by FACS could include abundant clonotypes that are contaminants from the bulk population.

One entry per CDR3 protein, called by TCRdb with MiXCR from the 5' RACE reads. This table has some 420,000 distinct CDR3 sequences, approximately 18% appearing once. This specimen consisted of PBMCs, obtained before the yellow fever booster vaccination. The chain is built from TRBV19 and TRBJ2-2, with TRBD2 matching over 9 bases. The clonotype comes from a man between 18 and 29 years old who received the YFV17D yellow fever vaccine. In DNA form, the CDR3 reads TGTGCCAGTCAACGACTAGCGGTAAACACCGGGGAGCTGTTTTTT. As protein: CASQRLAVNTGELFF.